The sequence of this T cell receptor beta chain was determined in a study of beta chain features in type 1 diabetes (dated by TCRdb to 2017 to 2018). At the level of the whole study: Patients and healthy donors did not differ in mean age, gender distribution, total cell number or subset yield. Across all samples, 107,917,701 sorted cells were examined, and cell number per subset correlated strongly with RNA yield. The study compared TCRB repertoires of sorted circulating CD4+ T cell subsets between recently diagnosed type 1 diabetes patients and matched healthy donors. Regulatory and stem cell-like memory subsets were obtained from only 8 patients and roughly eight healthy donors, while naive and central memory subsets were obtained from all 28 donors.

As regards this clone: Its target antigen remains unknown. Per-base qualities were not stored, and no clone one base away is much larger.

All of the isolated RNA was reverse transcribed with the High Capacity cDNA Reverse Transcription Kit, so expressed TCRB transcripts were sequenced. Deep immunoSEQ sequencing was performed on naive, central memory and regulatory T cell samples, with an average of about 4 million total reads per sample. Sorted cells were lysed in RLT buffer, and RNA was extracted using DNase-treated RNeasy Micro or Mini kits according to cell number. Each cell subset was processed on its own to prevent cross-contamination, while patient and healthy donor samples were processed together. The immunoSEQ multiplex PCR was used to amplify TCRB sequences from cDNA, yielding 87-bp fragments that span the CDR3 region. Amplicons were sequenced on the Illumina HiSeq platform. As for how the authors treated the data: PCR bias was computationally corrected using synthetic template baselines, reads within Hamming distance 2 were collapsed, and singletons that could not be merged were discarded. Reads were aligned to IMGT to assign V, D and J genes, CDR3 length, and insertions or deletions at six rearrangement sites. Within each subset, clonotype counts were normalized to the number of sorted cells before true diversity and Gini coefficients were calculated with the tcR R package. Repertoire sharing was quantified using the overlap coefficient calculated on TCRB nucleotide sequences. As a proxy for the pre-selection repertoire, out-of-frame TCRB sequences from naive cells were analyzed. Drawn from immuneACCESS, this table holds only the in-frame rearrangements with V and J called that TCRdb kept. Clones are partly lost; checked studies trace under half to an unresolved V gene and leave the rest unexplained. For V, J and clone size, that table is used; D and trimming come from the DNA. For this sample there are roughly 450,000 clones; approximately 13% appear just once. The top ten clonotypes cover less than 0.04% of the sample.

A single peripheral blood draw of around 0.11 L on average was collected from each donor into heparinised tubes. Using a panel that included CD45RO, CCR7, CD25, CD127, CD95 and CD27, naive, central memory, regulatory and stem cell-like memory CD4+ T cells were sorted on a BD FACSAria II. Purity was above 98% for every sorted population. Right away, PBMCs were isolated by Lymphoprep density gradient centrifugation and were stained directly, with no culture step. So that batch effects would be minimized, each experiment stained and sorted samples in pairs, pairing one healthy donor with one patient. Study-wide findings and limitations: PCR might favor shorter templates, but patient and control samples were amplified and corrected together, so any skew would affect both groups equally. Because cDNA was sequenced instead of genomic DNA, activated cells with high expression could be over-represented, although the groups did not differ in activation or CD3 levels. Because the HLA sub-analyses included only small numbers of individuals, any influence of HLA type on TCRB rearrangement was left unresolved. Patients with type 1 diabetes made fewer insertions and deleted more nucleotides at VDJ recombination sites, implying thymic rearrangement abnormalities. In all four CD4+ subsets, TCRB CDR3 length was moderately but significantly shorter in type 1 diabetes patients. Naive, central memory and regulatory TCRB repertoires appeared to be more similar among patients than among healthy donors.

V is pared back by 3 bases and J by 0 bases, with 16 bases lying between the germline termini. The CDR3, cysteine through phenylalanine, is 17 amino acids long. The entry retains the CDR3 DNA only, 51 bases that are in frame from base 1. Looking up the germline V gene yields CDR1 SGDLS and CDR2 YYNGEE. The sequence joins TRBV9 to TRBJ2-1; TRBD2 might be the D gene, on 5 matching bases. The TCR was taken from a man aged 25 to 40 in good health. The sample comprised naive CD4+ T cells from blood. The cell subset or site tag for this specimen amounts to: true naive CD4+ T cells. The DNA is as follows: TGTGCCAGCAGCGCCCTGGGCGGAGGAAGCTCCTACAATGAGCAGTTCTTC. It encodes CASSALGGGSSYNEQFF.